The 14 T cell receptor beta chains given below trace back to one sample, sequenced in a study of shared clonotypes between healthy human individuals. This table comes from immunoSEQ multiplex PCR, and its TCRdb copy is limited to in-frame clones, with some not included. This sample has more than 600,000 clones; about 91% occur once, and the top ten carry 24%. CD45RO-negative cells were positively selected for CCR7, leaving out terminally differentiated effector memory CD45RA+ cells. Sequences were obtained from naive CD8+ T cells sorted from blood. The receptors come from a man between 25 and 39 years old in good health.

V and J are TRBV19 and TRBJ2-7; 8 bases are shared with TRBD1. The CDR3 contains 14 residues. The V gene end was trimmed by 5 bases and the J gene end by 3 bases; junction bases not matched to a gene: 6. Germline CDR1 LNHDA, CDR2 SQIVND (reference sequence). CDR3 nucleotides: TGTGCCAGTAGTCCGGACAGGGACTTCTACGAGCAGTACTTC. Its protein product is CASSPDRDFYEQYF.

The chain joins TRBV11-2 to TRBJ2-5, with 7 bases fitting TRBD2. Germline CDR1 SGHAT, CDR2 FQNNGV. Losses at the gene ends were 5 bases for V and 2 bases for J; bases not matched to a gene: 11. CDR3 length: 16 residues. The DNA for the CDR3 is TGTGCCAGCAGCCCCCGCCCCCGGGGGGAACAAGAGACCCAGTACTTC. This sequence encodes CASSPRPRGEQETQYF.

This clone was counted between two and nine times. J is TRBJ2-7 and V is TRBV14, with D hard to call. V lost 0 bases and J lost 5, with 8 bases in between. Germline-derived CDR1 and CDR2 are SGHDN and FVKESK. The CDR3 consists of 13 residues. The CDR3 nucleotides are TGTGCCAGCAGCCAAGATTCATTCCACGAGCAGTACTTC. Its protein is CASSQDSFHEQYF. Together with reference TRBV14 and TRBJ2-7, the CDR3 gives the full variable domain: EAGVTQFPSHSVIEKGQTVTLRCDPISGHDNLYWYRRVMGKEIKFLLHFVKESKQDESGMPNNRFLAERTGGTYSTLKVQPAELEDSGVYFCASSQDSFHEQYFGPGTRLTVT.

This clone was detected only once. The CDR3, as DNA: TGTGCCAGCGGGGGGGGCCAGCCCCAGCATTTT. Its protein product is CASGGGQPQHF. V is TRBV27 and J is TRBJ1-5, with D perhaps matching TRBD1 (6 bases). The CDR3 extends over 11 amino acids. Germline CDR1 reads MNHEY; CDR2 reads SMNVEV (reference sequence). With 8 bases removed from V and 7 bases from J, the gap between germline ends came to 9 bases.

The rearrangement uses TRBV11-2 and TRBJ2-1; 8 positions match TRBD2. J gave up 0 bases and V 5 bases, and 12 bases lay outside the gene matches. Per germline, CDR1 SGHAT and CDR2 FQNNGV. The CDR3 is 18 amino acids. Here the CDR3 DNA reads TGTGCCAGCAGCGACGTAGGGCGCGGGAGGAACTCCTACAATGAGCAGTTCTTC. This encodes CASSDVGRGRNSYNEQFF.

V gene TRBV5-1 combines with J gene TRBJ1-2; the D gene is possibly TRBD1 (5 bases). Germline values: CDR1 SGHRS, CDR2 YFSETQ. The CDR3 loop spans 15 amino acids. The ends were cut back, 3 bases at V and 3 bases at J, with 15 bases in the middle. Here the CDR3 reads CASSSPGGDDYGYTF. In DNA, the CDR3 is TGCGCCAGCAGCTCCCCCGGGGGGGACGACTATGGCTACACCTTC. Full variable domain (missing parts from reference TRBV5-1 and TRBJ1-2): KAGVTQTPRYLIKTRGQQVTLSCSPISGHRSVSWYQQTPGQGLQFLFEYFSETQRNKGNFPGRFSGRQFSNSRSEMNVSTLELGDSALYLCASSSPGGDDYGYTFGSGTRLTVV.

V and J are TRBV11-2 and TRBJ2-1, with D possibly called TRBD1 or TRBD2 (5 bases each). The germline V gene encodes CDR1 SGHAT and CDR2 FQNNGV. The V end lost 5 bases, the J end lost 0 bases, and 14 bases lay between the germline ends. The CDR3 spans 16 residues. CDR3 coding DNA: TGTGCCAGCAGCAAAGGGACGGGCAGCTCCTACAATGAGCAGTTCTTC. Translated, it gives CASSKGTGSSYNEQFF.

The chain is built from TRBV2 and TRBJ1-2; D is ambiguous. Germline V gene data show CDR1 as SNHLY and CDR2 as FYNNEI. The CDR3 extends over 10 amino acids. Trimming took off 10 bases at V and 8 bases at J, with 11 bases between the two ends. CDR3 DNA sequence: TGTGCCAACAAGGCTGGAGGCTACACCTTC. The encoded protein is CANKAGGYTF.

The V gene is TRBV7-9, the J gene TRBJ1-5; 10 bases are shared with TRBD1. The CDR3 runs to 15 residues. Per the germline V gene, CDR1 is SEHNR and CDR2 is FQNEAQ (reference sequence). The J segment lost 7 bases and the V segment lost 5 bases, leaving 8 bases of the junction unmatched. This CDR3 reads CASSLGQGGAQPQHF. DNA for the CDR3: TGTGCCAGCAGCCTTGGACAGGGGGGCGCACAGCCCCAGCATTTT. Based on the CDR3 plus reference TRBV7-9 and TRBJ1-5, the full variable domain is DTGVSQNPRHKITKRGQNVTFRCDPISEHNRLYWYRQTLGQGPEFLTYFQNEAQLEKSRLLSDRFSAERPKGSFSTLEIQRTEQGDSAMYLCASSLGQGGAQPQHFGDGTRLSIL.

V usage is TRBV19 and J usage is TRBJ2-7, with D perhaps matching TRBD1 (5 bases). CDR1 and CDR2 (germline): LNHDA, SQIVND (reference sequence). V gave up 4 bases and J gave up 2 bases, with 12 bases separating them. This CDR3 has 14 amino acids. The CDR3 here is CASSSSGWTYEQYF. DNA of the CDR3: TGTGCCAGTAGTAGTTCAGGGTGGACCTACGAGCAGTACTTC.

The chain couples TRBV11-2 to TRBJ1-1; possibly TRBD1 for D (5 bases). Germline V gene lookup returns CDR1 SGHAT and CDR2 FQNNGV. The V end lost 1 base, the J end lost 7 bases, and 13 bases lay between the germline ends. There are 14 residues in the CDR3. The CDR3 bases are TGTGCCAGCAGCTTAGGCCCGGGGCAGATTGAAGCTTTCTTT. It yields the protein CASSLGPGQIEAFF.

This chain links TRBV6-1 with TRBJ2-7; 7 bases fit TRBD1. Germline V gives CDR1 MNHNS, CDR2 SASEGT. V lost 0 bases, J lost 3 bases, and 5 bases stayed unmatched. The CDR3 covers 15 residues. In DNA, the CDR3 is TGTGCCAGCAGTGAAGCCCGGGACAGACACTACGAGCAGTACTTC. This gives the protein CASSEARDRHYEQYF.

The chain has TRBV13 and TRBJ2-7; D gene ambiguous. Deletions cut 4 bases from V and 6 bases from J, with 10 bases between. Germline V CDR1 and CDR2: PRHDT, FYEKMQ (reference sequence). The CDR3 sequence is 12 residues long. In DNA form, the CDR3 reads TGTGCCAGCAGCTCCTCAAGGAGCGAGCAGTACTTC. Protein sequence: CASSSSRSEQYF.

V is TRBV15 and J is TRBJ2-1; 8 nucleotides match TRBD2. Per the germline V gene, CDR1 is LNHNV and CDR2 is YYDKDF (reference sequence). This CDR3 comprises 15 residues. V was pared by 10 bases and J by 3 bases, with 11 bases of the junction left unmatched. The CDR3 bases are TGTGCCAGTAAGCGGGAGACATCTAGCTACAATGAGCAGTTCTTC. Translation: CASKRETSSYNEQFF.